What follows is one TCR beta chain and its context. Antigen specificity is unknown. V was shortened by 2 bases and J by 4 bases, with 8 bases between the two germline ends. Germline V gene lookup returns CDR1 LGHNT and CDR2 FRNRAP. CDR3 length equals 13 residues. Extraction and reverse transcription of RNA yielded cDNA as the sequencing template. Data came from immunoSEQ multiplex PCR; TCRdb stores just in-frame clones and leaves some out. The sample holds around 100,000 clones, roughly 50% seen once. This sample was taken from a study of CD8+ T cells in alopecia areata. For the study at large: Tofacitinib dosing lasted 6 to 18 months, which was then followed by 6 months off drug. Scalp area affected, as a percentage, set the severity score of treated patients. Study results and caveats: While patients received tofacitinib, many expanded lesional clones remained present in scalp and blood.

Sample treatment: oral pan-JAK inhibitor, 5-10 mg twice daily. Sorting of PBMCs yielded the CD4+ and CD8+ T cells. This receptor was taken from a human donor with alopecia areata. The sequencing here drew on CD8+ T cells sorted from blood, taken at week 24, from a patient treated with tofacitinib. The chain joins TRBV12-5 to TRBJ1-1; no clear D. The CDR3 sequence: CASGLQEITEAFF. In nucleotides, the CDR3 is TGTGCTAGTGGTTTGCAGGAGATCACTGAAGCTTTCTTT.